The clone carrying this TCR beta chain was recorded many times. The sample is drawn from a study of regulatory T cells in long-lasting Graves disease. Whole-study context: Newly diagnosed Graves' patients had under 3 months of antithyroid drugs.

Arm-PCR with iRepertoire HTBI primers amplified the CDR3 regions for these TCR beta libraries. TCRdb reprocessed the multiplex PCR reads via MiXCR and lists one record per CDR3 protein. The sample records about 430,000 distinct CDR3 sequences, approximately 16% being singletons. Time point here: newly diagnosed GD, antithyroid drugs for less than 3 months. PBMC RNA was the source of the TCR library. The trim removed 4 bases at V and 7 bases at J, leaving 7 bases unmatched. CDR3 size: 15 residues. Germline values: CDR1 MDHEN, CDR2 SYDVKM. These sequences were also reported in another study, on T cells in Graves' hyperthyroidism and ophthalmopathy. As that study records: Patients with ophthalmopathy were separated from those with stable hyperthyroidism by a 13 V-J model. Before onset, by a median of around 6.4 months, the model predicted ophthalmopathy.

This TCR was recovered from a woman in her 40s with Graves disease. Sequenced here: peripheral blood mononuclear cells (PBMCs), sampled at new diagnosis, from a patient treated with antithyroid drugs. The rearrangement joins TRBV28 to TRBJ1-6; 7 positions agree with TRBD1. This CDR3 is CASSSDRVGNSPLHF. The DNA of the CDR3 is TGTGCCAGCAGTTCCGACAGGGTCGGGAATTCACCCCTCCACTTT.